The subject of this entry is one TCR beta chain. 13 Jbeta primers and 60 Vbeta primers were used for the PCR. The method was immunoSEQ multiplex PCR; TCRdb's version includes in-frame clones alone and lacks a portion of them. Here the sample spans 85,000 to 130,000 clones, roughly 80% being singletons. From germline, CDR1 is SGHVS and CDR2 FNYEAQ. This CDR3 is built from 18 residues. Trimming pared 5 bases from V and 4 bases from J, leaving 27 bases between. This record belongs to a study of cytomegalovirus exposure and HLA in healthy donors. What was sequenced was PBMCs. This chain uses TRBV7-6 with TRBJ2-7; weak D call: TRBD1 (6 bases). The receptor's source is a man in his fifties or sixties in good health and CMV-seronegative. CDR3 loop: CASSPLPTVVQGTYEQYF. CDR3 nucleotide sequence: TGTGCCAGCAGCCCCCTCCCTACTGTTGTGCAGGGGACATACGAGCAGTACTTC.